The 25 T cell receptor beta chains below come from one sample, sequenced in a study of OX40 agonist ivuxolimab in advanced cancers. Sequencing was performed with immunoSEQ multiplex PCR; in TCRdb, only in-frame clones are kept and a portion is missing. Here the sample spans about 19,000 clones, less than 90% being singletons. The source was CD4+ or CD8+ T cells sorted from blood, collected in a trial of the OX40 agonist ivuxolimab. Receptor source: an adult with an advanced solid tumor such as melanoma, head and neck, liver or kidney cancer.

V usage is TRBV5-6 and J usage is TRBJ2-5; 7 nucleotides match TRBD1. The CDR3 spans 14 residues. The V segment lost 2 bases and the J segment 4 bases; nucleotides outside the gene matches: 5. Germline V gene data show CDR1 as SGHDT and CDR2 as YYEEEE. This CDR3 reads CASSLRQGVETQYF. Here the CDR3 DNA reads TGTGCCAGCAGCTTAAGGCAGGGGGTAGAGACCCAGTACTTC.

This rearrangement joins TRBV7-9 to TRBJ2-1; no firm D call. The CDR3 is 12 amino acids. V lost 1 base to trimming and J lost 9 bases, with 7 bases between them. CDR1 is SEHNR, CDR2 FQNEAQ, per germline (reference sequence). Here the CDR3 reads CASSLGFPEQFF. As DNA, the CDR3 is TGTGCCAGCAGCTTAGGTTTCCCTGAGCAGTTCTTC.

The chain carries TRBV7-9 and TRBJ2-1, with 9 bases fitting TRBD2. The CDR3 runs 15 residues. Germline CDR1 SEHNR, CDR2 FQNEAQ (reference sequence). V lost 5 bases and J lost 2; bases outside the gene matches: 4. The CDR3 DNA follows: TGTGCCAGCAGCCCAGCGGGAGGTCCCTACAATGAGCAGTTCTTC. It specifies CASSPAGGPYNEQFF.

The V and J genes are TRBV5-1 and TRBJ2-5, with a tentative D call TRBD2 (5 bases). This CDR3 has 13 amino acids. Trimming shortened V by 9 bases and J by 1 base, and 13 bases separated the two germline ends. CDR1 is SGHRS and CDR2 is YFSETQ in the germline V gene. The CDR3 reads CATRPGSQETQYF. The CDR3 region has the DNA TGCGCCACCCGCCCGGGGTCCCAAGAGACCCAGTACTTC. The full variable domain, with the rest looked up from reference TRBV5-1 and TRBJ2-5, is KAGVTQTPRYLIKTRGQQVTLSCSPISGHRSVSWYQQTPGQGLQFLFEYFSETQRNKGNFPGRFSGRQFSNSRSEMNVSTLELGDSALYLCATRPGSQETQYFGPGTRLLVL.

The chain combines TRBV7-8 with TRBJ2-1, with TRBD1 as a possible D gene (5 bases). The CDR3 loop spans 15 amino acids. Per the germline V gene, CDR1 is SGHVS and CDR2 is FQNEAQ. Trimming cost V 7 bases and J 2 bases, with 15 bases left between them. The CDR3 loop reads CASTSGGQTYNEQFF. CDR3 DNA sequence: TGTGCCAGCACTTCGGGCGGACAAACCTACAATGAGCAGTTCTTC.

In its sample, this clone was seen a few times. The rearrangement joins TRBV4-1 to TRBJ1-1; no clear D gene. In germline, CDR1 is MGHRA, CDR2 YSYEKL. The V end lost 4 bases, the J end lost 10 bases, and 22 bases lay between the germline ends. The CDR3 covers 15 residues. The CDR3 DNA reads as TGCGCCAGCAGCCCGTATTTCTCCGGGCACCCGTCAGCTTTCTTT. It specifies CASSPYFSGHPSAFF.

The V call is TRBV7-8, the J call TRBJ2-7, with D perhaps matching TRBD1 or TRBD2 (5 bases each). The V and J ends lost 5 bases and 1 base respectively, with 15 bases between them. This CDR3 is built from 15 residues. Germline CDR1 SGHVS, CDR2 FQNEAQ. The CDR3 is CASSPSGTASYEQYF. DNA for the CDR3: TGTGCCAGCAGCCCTTCCGGGACGGCATCCTACGAGCAGTACTTC.

V gene TRBV7-9 combines with J gene TRBJ2-7; a weak D match, TRBD1 (6 bases). The germline V gene encodes CDR1 SEHNR and CDR2 FQNEAQ (reference sequence). Deletions cut 5 bases from V and 3 bases from J, with 11 bases between. This CDR3 is built from 13 residues. CDR3: CASSGTHFYEQYF. The CDR3 nucleotides are TGTGCCAGCAGCGGGACACACTTCTACGAGCAGTACTTC.

The chain combines TRBV14 with TRBJ2-1; 11 nucleotides match TRBD2. Germline assignment: CDR1 SGHDN and CDR2 FVKESK. The CDR3 is 16 amino acids. V was clipped by 1 base and J by 8 bases; unmatched bases: 7. CDR3 in DNA: TGTGCCAGCAGCCAAGTGTCTAGCGGGAGGTTCCATGAGCAGTTCTTC. It specifies CASSQVSSGRFHEQFF.

By frequency in the sample, this clone is medium-sized. The chain carries TRBV4-1 and TRBJ1-2, with 11 bases matching TRBD1. The CDR3 runs 16 residues. Trimming at V came to 0 bases and at J to 3 bases, leaving 3 bases not matched to a gene. Germline V gene data show CDR1 as MGHRA and CDR2 as YSYEKL. The CDR3 loop is CASSQDPGQGDYGYTF. Written as DNA, the CDR3 is TGCGCCAGCAGCCAAGACCCGGGACAGGGGGACTATGGCTACACCTTC.

V and J are TRBV2 and TRBJ1-5; unclear D gene. Trimming removed 4 bases at V and 3 bases at J, with 10 bases between. This CDR3 contains 14 residues. Germline CDR1 SNHLY, CDR2 FYNNEI. In nucleotides, the CDR3 is TGTGCCAGCAGTGCTGGCGGGTTCAATCAGCCCCAGCATTTT. This encodes CASSAGGFNQPQHF.

V gene TRBV11-3 combines with J gene TRBJ2-7; no firm D call. The germline CDR1 and CDR2 sequences are SGHNT and YENEEA. The CDR3 contains 12 residues. V was clipped by 1 base and J by 5 bases, with 6 bases between them. CDR3 sequence reads: CASSLVVHEQYF. The DNA of the CDR3 is TGTGCCAGCAGCTTAGTTGTCCACGAGCAGTACTTC.

V and J are TRBV14 and TRBJ2-7; D remains ambiguous. The CDR3 length is 13 residues. Looked up from germline, CDR1 is SGHDN and CDR2 is FVKESK. Trimming cost V 0 bases and J 6 bases, with 9 bases left between them. CDR3 in DNA: TGTGCCAGCAGCCAAGAGCTAATACGCGAGCAGTACTTC. This encodes CASSQELIREQYF.

The V gene is TRBV5-1, the J gene TRBJ2-7; 10 bases agree with TRBD1. The CDR3 has 15 amino acids. With 4 bases clipped from V and 3 bases from J, the junction kept 7 bases outside the gene matches. CDR1 SGHRS and CDR2 YFSETQ come from the germline V gene. The CDR3 region is CASSEGQGTFYEQYF. CDR3 coding DNA: TGCGCCAGCAGCGAGGGACAGGGGACCTTCTACGAGCAGTACTTC.

The J gene is TRBJ2-1, the V gene TRBV19; D possibly corresponds to TRBD2 (5 bases). V was clipped by 6 bases and J by 0 bases, with 12 bases between them. The CDR3 sequence is 15 residues long. In germline, CDR1 is LNHDA, CDR2 SQIVND (reference sequence). CDR3 DNA: TGTGCCAGTAGCCTACTGCGGGTCTCCTACAATGAGCAGTTCTTC. It is translated as CASSLLRVSYNEQFF.

V usage is TRBV6-5 and J usage is TRBJ1-6, with TRBD1 matching over 11 bases. The CDR3 consists of 15 residues. The ends lost 5 bases at V and 8 bases at J; junction bases unmatched: 5. Per germline, CDR1 MNHEY and CDR2 SVGAGI. The CDR3 is CASSPLGQGDSPLHF. In DNA form, the CDR3 reads TGTGCCAGCAGTCCCCTGGGACAGGGGGATTCACCCCTCCACTTT.

By its share, this clone is medium-sized. The V call is TRBV27, the J call TRBJ2-2; D uncertain. The V and J ends lost 3 bases and 6 bases respectively, with 11 bases between them. The CDR3 runs to 14 residues. CDR1 is MNHEY, CDR2 SMNVEV, per germline (reference sequence). The CDR3 here is CASSFDSSAGELFF. CDR3 in DNA: TGTGCCAGCAGTTTCGACTCCTCCGCCGGGGAGCTGTTTTTT.

The chain is built from TRBV7-9 and TRBJ1-1; D unresolved. From germline, CDR1 is SEHNR and CDR2 FQNEAQ (reference sequence). V lost 5 bases and J 5 bases, leaving 9 bases between the germline ends. The CDR3 sequence is 12 residues long. The CDR3 is CASSPAGTEAFF. The CDR3 coding sequence is TGTGCCAGCAGCCCCGCTGGTACTGAAGCTTTCTTT.

The chain recombines TRBV28 with TRBJ1-6; 8 bases fit TRBD1. Per the germline V gene, CDR1 is MDHEN and CDR2 is SYDVKM. This CDR3 spans 12 amino acids. Germline trimming cut 4 bases from V and 10 bases from J; bases unmatched to any gene: 0. The chain's CDR3 is CASSWTGSPLHF. The CDR3 DNA sequence: TGTGCCAGCAGTTGGACAGGGTCACCCCTCCACTTT.

A single count supports this clone. This sequence joins TRBV27 and TRBJ2-7, with TRBD2 matching over 10 bases. The V and J ends lost 5 bases and 3 bases, in that order; junction bases with no gene match: 4. Germline CDR1 and CDR2: MNHEY and SMNVEV (reference sequence). The CDR3 runs to 14 residues. The CDR3 DNA follows: TGTGCCAGCAGTCACAGGACTAGCGGCTACGAGCAGTACTTC. Translated, it gives CASSHRTSGYEQYF.

The genes are TRBV6-9 and TRBJ2-3; 9 bases align to TRBD2. This CDR3 region has 15 residues. The V gene end was trimmed by 7 bases and the J gene end by 5 bases; junction bases not matched to a gene: 10. The germline V gene has CDR1 MNHGY and CDR2 SVAAGI. CDR3 in amino acids: CASIYVAGERDTQYF. DNA for the CDR3: TGTGCCAGCATTTACGTAGCGGGAGAGAGAGATACGCAGTATTTT.

The chain is built from TRBV11-2 and TRBJ2-1; 8 bases agree with TRBD2. With 0 bases clipped from V and 2 bases from J, the junction kept 6 bases outside the gene matches. From germline, CDR1 is SGHAT and CDR2 FQNNGV. The length of the CDR3 is 17 residues. The CDR3 region is CASSLDYRAGAYNEQFF. The CDR3 nucleotides read TGTGCCAGCAGCTTAGATTACCGAGCGGGAGCCTACAATGAGCAGTTCTTC.

The gene calls are TRBV4-1 and TRBJ2-2; D gene ambiguous. The V end was cut by 8 bases, the J end by 4 bases, with 11 bases between. Germline-derived CDR1 and CDR2 are MGHRA and YSYEKL. The CDR3 contains 13 residues. The chain's CDR3 is CASSSMSTGELFF. The CDR3 DNA sequence: TGCGCCAGCTCTTCCATGAGCACCGGGGAGCTGTTTTTT.

The chain uses TRBV27 and TRBJ2-1, with 10 bases matching TRBD2. Germline V gives CDR1 MNHEY, CDR2 SMNVEV (reference sequence). Losses at the gene ends were 2 bases for V and 3 bases for J; bases not matched to a gene: 1. CDR3 size: 15 residues. DNA for the CDR3: TGTGCCAGCAGTTTAGGGACTAGCGACTACAATGAGCAGTTCTTC. Translated: CASSLGTSDYNEQFF.

The chain uses TRBV19 and TRBJ2-1, with 16 bases matching TRBD2. Germline CDR1 reads LNHDA; CDR2 reads SQIVND (reference sequence). The CDR3 has 15 amino acids. Trimming removed 6 bases from V and 7 bases from J; junction bases left unmatched: 3. The CDR3 nucleotides read TGTGCCAGTAGCCCGGGACTAGCGGGAGGGAATGAGCAGTTCTTC. Its protein is CASSPGLAGGNEQFF.